These T cell receptor beta chains were read from a single sample in a study of cytomegalovirus exposure and HLA in healthy donors. This table comes from immunoSEQ multiplex PCR, and its TCRdb copy is limited to in-frame clones, with some not included. The sample contains 150,000 to 200,000 clones, about 81% of which appear only once. The sample comprised PBMCs. The receptors originated from a woman under 30 in good health and CMV-seronegative. Each CDR3 is given with its conserved first and last residue. A D gene is named only where the DNA matches it firmly. Some rows have no size entry. The others give once, few or many, or a class for an expanded clone.

V: TRBV5-8
size: few
J: TRBJ1-4
D: TRBD1
DNA: TGTGCCAGCAGCTGGTGGACAGGGAAAGATGAAAAACTGTTTTTT
CDR3: CASSWWTGKDEKLFF

V: TRBV2
size: -
J: TRBJ1-5
D: TRBD1
DNA: TGTGCCAGCAGCGGGACAGGGAGTCAGCCCCAGCATTTT
CDR3: CASSGTGSQPQHF

V: TRBV7-9
size: -
J: TRBJ2-7
D: -
DNA: TGTGCCAGCAGTCTTGAGAATAACCACGAGCAGTACTTC
CDR3: CASSLENNHEQYF

V: TRBV5-1
size: -
J: TRBJ2-3
D: TRBD2
DNA: TGCGCCAGCAGCTTCACTAGCGGCGCGGTTAAGGGTACGCAGTATTTT
CDR3: CASSFTSGAVKGTQYF

V: TRBV29-1
size: -
J: TRBJ2-3
D: TRBD2
DNA: TGCAACGTGACTAGCGGCCGCACAGATACGCAGTATTTT
CDR3: CNVTSGRTDTQYF

V: TRBV7-9
size: -
J: TRBJ2-3
D: -
DNA: TGTGCCAGCAGCTTGGGTGAGGTCCCTGGGGATACGCAGTATTTT
CDR3: CASSLGEVPGDTQYF

V: TRBV11-2
size: -
J: TRBJ2-3
D: -
DNA: TGTGCCAGCAGTTCCAGACTGGCGGGTGGCACAGATACGCAGTATTTT
CDR3: CASSSRLAGGTDTQYF

V: TRBV7-6
size: -
J: TRBJ2-6
D: TRBD1
DNA: TGTGCCAGCAGCCCGACAGGGACCTTTCCTGGGGCCAACGTCCTGACTTTC
CDR3: CASSPTGTFPGANVLTF

V: TRBV5-5
size: -
J: TRBJ1-2
D: -
DNA: TGTGCCAGCAGCCACCCGGGAGAAGGACATGGCTACACCTTC
CDR3: CASSHPGEGHGYTF

V: TRBV14
size: once
J: TRBJ2-7
D: -
DNA: TGTGCCAGCAGCCAGCTGAAAACAGGGACCCTTTCCTACGAGCAGTACTTC
CDR3: CASSQLKTGTLSYEQYF

V: TRBV12-5
size: -
J: TRBJ1-4
D: -
DNA: TGTGCTAGTGGTTTGGCCCCTACAGGGGAAAAACTGTTTTTT
CDR3: CASGLAPTGEKLFF

V: TRBV9
size: few
J: TRBJ2-5
D: -
DNA: TGTGCCAGCAGCCCCGGGGCCGGGAGCCCGTACCAAGAGACCCAGTACTTC
CDR3: CASSPGAGSPYQETQYF

V: TRBV6-6
size: -
J: TRBJ1-5
D: TRBD1
DNA: TGTGCCAGCAGTCCCGACAGGGATGCTCAGCCCCAGCATTTT
CDR3: CASSPDRDAQPQHF

V: TRBV28
size: -
J: TRBJ1-2
D: -
DNA: TGTGCCAGCAGTTTTGGTCAGTCCTATGGCTACACCTTC
CDR3: CASSFGQSYGYTF

V: TRBV29-1
size: -
J: TRBJ2-3
D: -
DNA: TGCAGCGTTGAAGATCGGTCGGATACGCAGTATTTT
CDR3: CSVEDRSDTQYF

V: TRBV27
size: -
J: TRBJ2-7
D: TRBD1
DNA: TGTGCCAGCAGTTTCGACAGGGAATCCTACGAGCAGTACTTC
CDR3: CASSFDRESYEQYF

V: TRBV28
size: -
J: TRBJ2-7
D: -
DNA: TGTGCCAGCACTGGGACTTTATACGAGCAGTACTTC
CDR3: CASTGTLYEQYF

V: TRBV30
size: -
J: TRBJ2-7
D: TRBD1
DNA: TGTGCCTGGGGACAGGGGGAGACCTACGAGCAGTACTTC
CDR3: CAWGQGETYEQYF

V: TRBV27
size: -
J: TRBJ2-1
D: TRBD2
DNA: TGTGCCAGCAGTTCTTGGACTAGCGGGAGATCTGGTGAGCAGTTCTTC
CDR3: CASSSWTSGRSGEQFF

V: TRBV10-3
size: -
J: TRBJ2-3
D: -
DNA: TGTGCCATCAGTGATTTCGGGGGAGGAGGTGGAGATACGCAGTATTTT
CDR3: CAISDFGGGGGDTQYF

V: TRBV7-9
size: -
J: TRBJ2-5
D: TRBD2
DNA: TGTGCCAGCAGCTTAGCAAGGCAGGGACTAGCGAATCCAGAGACCCAGTACTTC
CDR3: CASSLARQGLANPETQYF

V: TRBV7-9
size: -
J: TRBJ2-3
D: TRBD2
DNA: TGTGCCAGCAGCCGAAGTCTTGGACTAGCCAGCACAGATACGCAGTATTTT
CDR3: CASSRSLGLASTDTQYF

V: TRBV18
size: few
J: TRBJ1-1
D: TRBD1
DNA: TGTGCCAGCTCACCTCTATTACAGGGGGACACTGAAGCTTTCTTT
CDR3: CASSPLLQGDTEAFF

V: TRBV5-1
size: -
J: TRBJ2-7
D: -
DNA: TGCGCCAGCAGCTTGGTTGTGACAGTAGCCTACGAGCAGTACTTC
CDR3: CASSLVVTVAYEQYF

V: TRBV6-5
size: -
J: TRBJ2-7
D: -
DNA: TGTGCCAGCATGGCGGGTAACGAGCAGTACTTC
CDR3: CASMAGNEQYF

V: TRBV14
size: -
J: TRBJ2-1
D: -
DNA: TGTGCCAGCAGCCCCCTTATGAGGGAGTTCAGTGAGCAGTTCTTC
CDR3: CASSPLMREFSEQFF

V: TRBV7-6
size: -
J: TRBJ2-1
D: -
DNA: TGTGCCAGCAGCTTAGCGCTCGGGGGGCTAAATGAGCAGTTCTTC
CDR3: CASSLALGGLNEQFF

V: TRBV5-1
size: few
J: TRBJ2-3
D: -
DNA: TGCGCCAGCAGCTTGGTCCAGAGCACAGATACGCAGTATTTT
CDR3: CASSLVQSTDTQYF

V: TRBV7-9
size: -
J: TRBJ1-4
D: TRBD1
DNA: TGTGCCAGCAGCTTCGGACAGGGCGCTACTAATGAAAAACTGTTTTTT
CDR3: CASSFGQGATNEKLFF

V: TRBV14
size: few
J: TRBJ2-7
D: -
DNA: TGTGCCAGCAGCCCGAGGGGGTCCGAGCAGTACTTC
CDR3: CASSPRGSEQYF

V: TRBV6-5
size: -
J: TRBJ1-4
D: -
DNA: TGTGCCAGCAGTTACGGGGCAGCAGCAACTAATGAAAAACTGTTTTTT
CDR3: CASSYGAAATNEKLFF

V: TRBV27
size: -
J: TRBJ1-1
D: -
DNA: TGTGCCAGCAGTTTAACGCAGGGTGGCGAAGGCACTGAAGCTTTCTTT
CDR3: CASSLTQGGEGTEAFF

V: TRBV7-2
size: -
J: TRBJ2-5
D: -
DNA: TGTGCCAGCCGAGTGATAGGAGGAGAGACCCAGTACTTC
CDR3: CASRVIGGETQYF

V: TRBV6-1
size: -
J: TRBJ2-5
D: TRBD2
DNA: TGTGCCAGCAGTCTAGCGGAAGAGACCCAGTACTTC
CDR3: CASSLAEETQYF

V: TRBV27
size: -
J: TRBJ2-5
D: -
DNA: TGTGCCAGCAGTTTTTTGGGAGAGGAGACCCAGTACTTC
CDR3: CASSFLGEETQYF

V: TRBV27
size: -
J: TRBJ2-7
D: -
DNA: TGTGCCAGCAGTTTAGGGGTGATGGGGAGCAGCCGCGAGCAGTACTTC
CDR3: CASSLGVMGSSREQYF

V: TRBV27
size: -
J: TRBJ2-1
D: -
DNA: TGTGCCAGCAGTTTATCCCCAGCGGGCCATTACAATGAGCAGTTCTTC
CDR3: CASSLSPAGHYNEQFF

V: TRBV25-1
size: -
J: TRBJ1-1
D: -
DNA: TGTGCCAGCGAAACTTTTTCAGGGGCTGAAGCTTTCTTT
CDR3: CASETFSGAEAFF

V: TRBV15
size: -
J: TRBJ2-7
D: -
DNA: TGTGCCACCAGCAGCGGACAGCCCCTCGACGAGCAGTACTTC
CDR3: CATSSGQPLDEQYF

V: TRBV7-2
size: -
J: TRBJ2-3
D: -
DNA: TGTGCCAGCAGCTTCTCTAGCACAGATACGCAGTATTTT
CDR3: CASSFSSTDTQYF

V: TRBV5-1
size: -
J: TRBJ2-5
D: -
DNA: TGCGCCACTACCGGCGGTGAGACCCAGTACTTC
CDR3: CATTGGETQYF

V: TRBV11-2
size: -
J: TRBJ2-7
D: TRBD2
DNA: TGTGCCAGCAGCCCTAGTTTAGGCGGGGGAAACGAGCAGTACTTC
CDR3: CASSPSLGGGNEQYF

V: TRBV7-6
size: -
J: TRBJ2-2
D: -
DNA: TGTGCCAGCAGCTCCGAGCCGGGAGGGGAGCTGTTTTTT
CDR3: CASSSEPGGELFF

V: TRBV20-1
size: few
J: TRBJ2-3
D: -
DNA: TGCAGTGCTCCACTCGGAGATACGCAGTATTTT
CDR3: CSAPLGDTQYF

V: TRBV19
size: -
J: TRBJ1-1
D: -
DNA: TGTGCCAGTAGTGCTCACAGGGTTAACACTGAAGCTTTCTTT
CDR3: CASSAHRVNTEAFF

V: TRBV7-3
size: once
J: TRBJ2-1
D: -
DNA: TGTGCCAGCAGCTCCCAAGGGGATGAGCAGTTCTTC
CDR3: CASSSQGDEQFF

V: TRBV18
size: -
J: TRBJ1-2
D: -
DNA: TGTGCCAGCTCACCACCAGATCTATGGGGCTACACCTTC
CDR3: CASSPPDLWGYTF

V: TRBV5-1
size: -
J: TRBJ1-2
D: -
DNA: TGCGCCAGCAGCTTGACTTCGGGGAGCGGTGGCTACACCTTC
CDR3: CASSLTSGSGGYTF

V: TRBV5-1
size: -
J: TRBJ2-5
D: -
DNA: TGCGCCAGCGGAACAGGGAGGGTCAAGGAGACCCAGTACTTC
CDR3: CASGTGRVKETQYF